This T cell receptor (beta chain) came from a study of post-analysis software for immune sequencing data. Study findings and constraints: TRBV segments more frequent in patients than in controls numbered five and included TRBV5-6, TRBV5-1 and TRBV20-1. Significantly lower normalized Chao1 diversity was found in patients with multiple sclerosis relative to controls. Under the F measure, samples that were prepared in one batch clustered strongly together.

The CDR3 has 13 residues. CDR1 and CDR2 from the germline V gene are ENHRY and SYGVKD. The trim removed 10 bases at V and 6 bases at J, leaving 9 bases unmatched. Unique-molecular-identifier-tagged TCR beta cDNA libraries were used. Out of roughly 1 to 10 million T cells, a few hundred thousand cDNA molecules were generated. MiXCR was run by TCRdb on the PCR reads, yielding one entry per CDR3 protein. The sample records about 500,000 distinct CDR3 sequences, approximately 46% being singletons. This clonotype turned up a few times. Its antigen is unknown. The source of this sequence is a girl aged 10 to 17 with multiple sclerosis. The sample consisted of blood. This chain joins TRBV10-3 and TRBJ1-2; TRBD1 agrees at 9 bases. CDR3 sequence (DNA): TGTGCCAGCGCGCTGGGACAGGGAGATGGCTACACCTTC. Translating it yields CASALGQGDGYTF.